This TCR beta chain was observed in a study of PD-L1 blockade in urothelial cancer. Findings and caveats of the study: Better survival was forecast by a pretreatment blood TCR clonality below the median.

The time point: peripheral blood 6 weeks after treatment start. Patients were living with locally advanced or metastatic urothelial carcinoma. Germline V gives CDR1 SEHNR, CDR2 FQNEAQ (reference sequence). V lost 4 bases and J 6 bases, leaving 12 bases between the germline ends. This CDR3 is built from 14 residues. A remark on this clone: Its antigen is currently unknown.

Every PCR got spiked synthetic TCR analog templates. The repertoire was sequenced with immunoSEQ multiplex PCR; TCRdb's copy has only in-frame clones and lacks some. The sample lists 35,000 to 55,000 clones; about four fifths were seen once. The specimen comprised PBMCs, sampled around atezolizumab (anti-PD-L1) treatment. J is TRBJ1-4 and V is TRBV7-9, with D maybe TRBD1 (5 bases). This TCR came from a man in his fifties or sixties with urothelial cancer. In nucleotides, the CDR3 is TGTGCCAGCAGCTCGTTGGGGCCTGATGAAAAACTGTTTTTT. The encoded protein is CASSSLGPDEKLFF.